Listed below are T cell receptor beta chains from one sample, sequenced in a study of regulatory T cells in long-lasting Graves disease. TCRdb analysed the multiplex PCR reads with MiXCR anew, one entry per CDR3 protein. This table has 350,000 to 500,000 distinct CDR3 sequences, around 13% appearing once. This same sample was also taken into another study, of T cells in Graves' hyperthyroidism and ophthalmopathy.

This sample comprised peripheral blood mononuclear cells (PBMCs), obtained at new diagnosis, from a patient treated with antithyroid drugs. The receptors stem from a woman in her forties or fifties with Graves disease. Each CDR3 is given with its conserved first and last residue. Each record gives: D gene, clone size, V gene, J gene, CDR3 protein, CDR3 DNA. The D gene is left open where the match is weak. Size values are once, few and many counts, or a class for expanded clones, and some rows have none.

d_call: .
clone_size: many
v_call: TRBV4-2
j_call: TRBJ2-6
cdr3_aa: CASSQDGSGANVLTF
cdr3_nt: TGTGCCAGCAGCCAAGACGGCTCTGGGGCCAACGTCCTGACTTTC

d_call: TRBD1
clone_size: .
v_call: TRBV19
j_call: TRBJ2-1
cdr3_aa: CASRNLRDRAPNEQFF
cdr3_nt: TGTGCCAGTAGAAACCTCCGGGACAGGGCTCCCAATGAGCAGTTCTTC

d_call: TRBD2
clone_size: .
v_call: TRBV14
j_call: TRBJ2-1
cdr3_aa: CASSQLAGYNEQFF
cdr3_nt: TGTGCCAGCAGCCAGCTAGCGGGATACAATGAGCAGTTCTTC

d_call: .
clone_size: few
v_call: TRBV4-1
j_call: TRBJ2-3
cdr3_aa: CASSHWKESTDTQYF
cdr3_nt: TGCGCCAGCAGCCACTGGAAGGAAAGCACAGATACGCAGTATTTT

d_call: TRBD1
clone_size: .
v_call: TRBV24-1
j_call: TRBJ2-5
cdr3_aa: CATSDIRDRVQETQYF
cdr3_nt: TGTGCCACCAGTGACATTAGGGACAGGGTCCAAGAGACCCAGTACTTC

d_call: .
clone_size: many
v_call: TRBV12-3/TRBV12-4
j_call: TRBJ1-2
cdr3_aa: CASSFVQGFGYTF
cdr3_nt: TGTGCCAGCAGTTTTGTACAGGGTTTTGGCTACACCTTC

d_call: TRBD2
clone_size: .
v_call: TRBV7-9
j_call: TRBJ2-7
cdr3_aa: CASSLGAGVQSGSYEQYF
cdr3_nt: TGTGCCAGCAGCTTAGGAGCGGGAGTCCAGAGCGGCTCCTACGAGCAGTACTTC

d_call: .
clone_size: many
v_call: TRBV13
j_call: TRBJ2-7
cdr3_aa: CASSSLSEQYF
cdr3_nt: TGTGCCAGCAGCTCACTCTCCGAGCAGTACTTC

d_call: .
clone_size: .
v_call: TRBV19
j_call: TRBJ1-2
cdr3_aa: CASSPARGYGYTF
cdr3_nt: TGTGCCAGTAGTCCCGCTAGGGGCTATGGCTACACCTTC

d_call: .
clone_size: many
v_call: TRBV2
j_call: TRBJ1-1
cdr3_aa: CASRPTPAVTEAFF
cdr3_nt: TGTGCCAGCAGACCAACCCCCGCAGTGACTGAAGCTTTCTTT

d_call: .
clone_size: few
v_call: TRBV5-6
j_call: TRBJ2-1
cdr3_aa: CASSGNPLNEQFF
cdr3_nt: TGTGCCAGCAGCGGCAACCCTCTAAATGAGCAGTTCTTC

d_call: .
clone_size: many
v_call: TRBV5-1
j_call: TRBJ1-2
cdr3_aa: CASSPGQGRPYGYTF
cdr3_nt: TGCGCCAGCAGCCCCGGTCAGGGACGGCCCTATGGCTACACCTTC

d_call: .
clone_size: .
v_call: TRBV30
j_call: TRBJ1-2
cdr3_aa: CAWSDSGQRPFYGYTF
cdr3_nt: TGTGCCTGGAGTGATTCAGGGCAAAGACCTTTCTATGGCTACACCTTC